A single sample gave rise to the 22 T cell receptor beta chains below, sequenced in a study of cytomegalovirus exposure and HLA in healthy donors (dated by TCRdb to 2016 to 2017). Libraries were constructed by the immunoSEQ multiplex PCR assay. A mixture of 60 forward primers for TCR Vbeta segments and 13 reverse primers for TCR Jbeta segments was used in the multiplex PCR. As stored in TCRdb, this immuneACCESS dataset retains in-frame rearrangements with V and J assigned. A fraction of the clones does not appear; measured against another copy, unresolved V genes explain less than half of the discrepancy, and the remainder lacks a known reason. In all, the sample holds about 140,000 clones, and roughly 80% of those were seen once. The ten largest make up over 1.5% of the sample. Source material: PBMCs. The receptors derive from a man aged 35 to 55 in good health and CMV-seronegative.

This chain uses TRBV12-5 with TRBJ1-3; D unresolved. Per the germline V gene, CDR1 is LGHNT and CDR2 is FRNRAP. The V end lost 1 base, the J end lost 0 bases, and 4 bases lay between the germline ends. CDR3 length: 14 amino acids. This CDR3 is CASGLGGSGNTIYF. CDR3 in DNA: TGTGCTAGTGGTTTGGGAGGCTCTGGAAACACCATATATTTT.

The chain is built from TRBV10-3 and TRBJ2-1; 9 bases agree with TRBD2. Germline V CDR1 and CDR2: ENHRY, SYGVKD. The CDR3 has 16 amino acids. The J segment lost 6 bases and the V segment lost 0 bases, leaving 6 bases of the junction unmatched. DNA of the CDR3: TGTGCCATCAGTGAGTCGTTAGGCGGGGGGGGCAATGAGCAGTTCTTC. The encoded protein is CAISESLGGGGNEQFF.

This clone was seen a few times. This chain uses TRBV5-3 with TRBJ1-1; tentative D call: TRBD1 (5 bases). TRBV5-3 is identified as an open reading frame with a role that is uncertain. The CDR3 is 13 amino acids. V was cut by 0 bases and J by 3 bases, with 6 bases left in between. CDR3 nucleotides: TGTGCCAGAAGCTTGGAGGGGTACACTGAAGCTTTCTTT. It is translated as CARSLEGYTEAFF.

CDR3: CAISGPGGYEQYF. Here the CDR3 DNA reads TGTGCCATCTCAGGGCCAGGGGGTTACGAGCAGTACTTC. This chain joins TRBV10-3 and TRBJ2-7, with 7 bases identical to TRBD1. Looked up from germline, CDR1 is ENHRY and CDR2 is SYGVKD. The CDR3 sequence is 13 residues long. V lost 8 bases, J lost 4 bases, and 8 bases stayed unmatched.

This chain uses TRBV7-9 with TRBJ2-3; TRBD2 agrees at 11 bases. This CDR3 region has 16 residues. CDR1 SEHNR and CDR2 FQNEAQ come from the germline V gene (reference sequence). With 1 base clipped from V and 0 bases from J, the junction kept 0 bases outside the gene matches. In DNA, the CDR3 is TGTGCCAGCAGCTTAGGGACTAGCGGGAGCACAGATACGCAGTATTTT. Its translation is CASSLGTSGSTDTQYF.

This rearrangement joins TRBV4-1 to TRBJ1-5; D not resolved. The germline V and J ends were trimmed by 0 bases and 6 bases, with 12 bases remaining between them. Germline V gene data show CDR1 as MGHRA and CDR2 as YSYEKL. The CDR3 is 15 residues long. The CDR3 bases are TGCGCCAGCAGCCAAGATAAGGGAGGTAGTCAGCCCCAGCATTTT. Translation gives CASSQDKGGSQPQHF.

A remark on this clone: The junction differs from germline at one of its ends, possibly a read error. The sample holds other DNA sequences that translate to the same CDR3. This chain connects TRBV6-5 to TRBJ1-1, with D perhaps TRBD1 (6 bases). The germline V gene encodes CDR1 MNHEY and CDR2 SVGAGI. The CDR3 is 12 residues long. The chain's CDR3 is CASSRGGSETFF. CDR3 DNA sequence: TGCGCCAGCAGTAGAGGGGGATCGGAAACTTTCTTT.

The genes are TRBV7-6 and TRBJ2-3; D not resolved. This CDR3 region has 13 residues. Germline-derived CDR1 and CDR2 are SGHVS and FNYEAQ. V was shortened by 5 bases and J by 0 bases, with 6 bases between the two germline ends. CDR3 DNA sequence: TGTGCCAGCAGCGCAGTTAGCACAGATACGCAGTATTTT. It translates to CASSAVSTDTQYF.

This rearrangement joins TRBV4-3 to TRBJ2-3; perhaps TRBD2 as D (6 bases). Germline CDR1 reads LGHNA; CDR2 reads YSLEER. V shed 0 bases and J shed 5 bases, with 12 bases lying between them. The CDR3 is 15 amino acids. The CDR3: CASSQERRAIDTQYF. In DNA, the CDR3 is TGCGCCAGCAGCCAAGAAAGGAGGGCTATAGATACGCAGTATTTT.

The chain combines TRBV5-5 with TRBJ2-7; possibly TRBD1 for D (6 bases). The CDR3 is 16 amino acids. The V gene lost 0 bases and the J gene lost 4 bases, with 17 bases spanning the gap. Per the germline V gene, CDR1 is SGHKS and CDR2 is YYEKEE (reference sequence). The CDR3 bases are TGTGCCAGCAGCTTGGCATCGGCCGCTAGGGGGTACGAGCAGTACTTC. It yields the protein CASSLASAARGYEQYF. The whole variable domain, filled in from reference TRBV5-5 and TRBJ2-7, reads DAGVTQSPTHLIKTRGQQVTLRCSPISGHKSVSWYQQVLGQGPQFIFQYYEKEERGRGNFPDRFSARQFPNYSSELNVNALLLGDSALYLCASSLASAARGYEQYFGPGTRLTVT.

This chain links TRBV9 with TRBJ2-5, with D maybe TRBD2 (6 bases). CDR3 length: 17 amino acids. Trimming left V 0 bases short and J 2 bases short, with 17 bases between. Germline V gene lookup returns CDR1 SGDLS and CDR2 YYNGEE. CDR3 nucleotide sequence: TGTGCCAGCAGCGTAGGTTTGCTGGGTAGCGGTCAAGAGACCCAGTACTTC. Protein sequence: CASSVGLLGSGQETQYF.

The genes are TRBV7-2 and TRBJ1-1; 9 bases are shared with TRBD1. The length of the CDR3 is 17 residues. V shed 1 base, J shed 0 bases, and the junction held 6 bases outside the gene matches. Germline V gene data show CDR1 as SGHTA and CDR2 as FQGNSA. DNA for the CDR3: TGTGCCAGCAGCTTAGTAGGGACAGGGCGTATGAACACTGAAGCTTTCTTT. Its translation: CASSLVGTGRMNTEAFF.

The chain combines TRBV7-2 with TRBJ2-3; 12 positions agree with TRBD2. This CDR3 region has 17 residues. From germline, CDR1 is SGHTA and CDR2 FQGNSA. V lost 4 bases and J lost 2; bases outside the gene matches: 7. The CDR3 DNA sequence: TGTGCCAGCAGCTCCCAGACTAGCGGGGGCCCCACAGATACGCAGTATTTT. Protein sequence: CASSSQTSGGPTDTQYF.

This clone was seen a few times. The V and J genes are TRBV4-2 and TRBJ2-7, with D tentatively TRBD1 (7 bases). Trimming shortened V by 8 bases and J by 9 bases, and 17 bases separated the two germline ends. The CDR3 contains 12 residues. Germline lookup yields CDR1 LGHNA and CDR2 YNFKEQ. CDR3 amino acids: CASQPGGGAQYF. The CDR3, as DNA: TGTGCCAGCCAACCCGGAGGGGGCGCGCAGTACTTC.

V usage is TRBV28 and J usage is TRBJ1-2; 7 bases map to TRBD1. V dropped 6 bases and J dropped 9; count of bases not matched to a gene: 10. Germline-derived CDR1 and CDR2 are MDHEN and SYDVKM. CDR3 length: 13 residues. The CDR3 DNA reads TGTGCCAGCAGAGACGGGACAGTACACAGCTACACCTTC. Amino acid sequence: CASRDGTVHSYTF.

The CDR3 sequence is CATSRDGAGPYNEQFF. CDR3 in DNA: TGTGCCACCAGCAGAGATGGGGCGGGACCCTACAATGAGCAGTTCTTC. V and J are TRBV15 and TRBJ2-1, with D possibly being TRBD2 (6 bases). V was shortened by 0 bases and J by 2 bases, with 11 bases between the two germline ends. This CDR3 has 16 residues. Per the germline V gene, CDR1 is LNHNV and CDR2 is YYDKDF (reference sequence).

The J gene is TRBJ2-7, the V gene TRBV10-3, with TRBD2 as a possible D gene (6 bases). The CDR3 contains 16 residues. CDR1 is ENHRY, CDR2 SYGVKD, per germline. V dropped 6 bases and J dropped 4 bases, with 22 bases sitting between them. The CDR3 nucleotides are TGTGCCATCAGCGTCCTCGACCTACGGGAGAAGTACGAGCAGTACTTC. Translated: CAISVLDLREKYEQYF.

V usage is TRBV7-2 and J usage is TRBJ2-6, with no clear D. Looked up from germline, CDR1 is SGHTA and CDR2 is FQGNSA. The length of the CDR3 is 15 residues. The V and J ends lost 0 bases and 0 bases respectively, with 3 bases between them. CDR3 amino acids: CASSLALSGANVLTF. The CDR3 nucleotides are TGTGCCAGCAGCTTAGCCCTCTCTGGGGCCAACGTCCTGACTTTC.

The chain joins TRBV6-5 to TRBJ2-5; possible D gene TRBD2, 6 bases. Germline CDR1 and CDR2: MNHEY and SVGAGI. The V gene lost 5 bases and the J gene lost 3 bases, with 13 bases spanning the gap. The CDR3 is 14 amino acids. The DNA for the CDR3 is TGTGCCAGCAGTAGACCGGGACTTGAAGAGACCCAGTACTTC. The encoded protein is CASSRPGLEETQYF.

This chain links TRBV9 with TRBJ2-1, with 16 bases that match TRBD2. V lost 4 bases to trimming and J lost 4 bases; unmatched junction nucleotides: 5. CDR3 length equals 17 residues. The germline CDR1 and CDR2 sequences are SGDLS and YYNGEE. In DNA, the CDR3 is TGTGCCAGCAGCCCCGGGACTAGCGGGAGGGCATACAATGAGCAGTTCTTC. Encoded protein: CASSPGTSGRAYNEQFF.

This clone was seen just once. For the CDR3, the DNA is TGTGCCAGCAGCCCCGTTGAGGGAGGGGTCACAGATACGCAGTATTTT. It translates to CASSPVEGGVTDTQYF. The chain employs TRBV9 and TRBJ2-3; 7 positions agree with TRBD2. Germline CDR1 and CDR2: SGDLS and YYNGEE. Losses at the gene ends were 4 bases for V and 2 bases for J; bases not matched to a gene: 10. This CDR3 contains 16 residues.

This chain connects TRBV4-1 to TRBJ2-7, with 7 bases identical to TRBD1. The CDR3 loop spans 14 amino acids. Germline V gene lookup returns CDR1 MGHRA and CDR2 YSYEKL. V lost 1 base and J lost 4; bases outside the gene matches: 4. The CDR3 region has the DNA TGCGCCAGCAGCCAAGGGGACAGCGAGTACGAGCAGTACTTC. It specifies CASSQGDSEYEQYF.